This T cell receptor (beta chain) stems from a study of T-cell memory formation after mild COVID-19. Study-wide findings and caveats: For contracting clones, CD4+ ones sat mainly in CM and EM, CD8+ in EMRA.

Deletions cut 2 bases from V and 5 bases from J, with 11 bases between. Germline V gene lookup returns CDR1 SGHRS and CDR2 YFSETQ. This CDR3 is built from 13 residues. Constant-segment primers served in 5'RACE that generated TCR alpha and TCR beta cDNA libraries bearing sample barcodes and UMIs. From the 5' RACE reads, TCRdb called clonotypes with MiXCR, one entry per CDR3 protein. The sample records 100,000 or so distinct CDR3 sequences, roughly 11% being singletons. Concerning this clonotype: Its antigen is unknown.

This sequence joins TRBV5-1 and TRBJ2-7, with D tentatively TRBD2 (6 bases). Sequenced input: PBMCs or a T cell subset sorted from them (not recorded which). The receptor's source is a young man who had mild COVID-19 (a few samples of this study predate the infection). Cell type and time point are not known. The CDR3 DNA is TGCGCCAGCAGCTTTGCCGGAGGGGACGAGCAGTACGTC. This codes for CASSFAGGDEQYV.